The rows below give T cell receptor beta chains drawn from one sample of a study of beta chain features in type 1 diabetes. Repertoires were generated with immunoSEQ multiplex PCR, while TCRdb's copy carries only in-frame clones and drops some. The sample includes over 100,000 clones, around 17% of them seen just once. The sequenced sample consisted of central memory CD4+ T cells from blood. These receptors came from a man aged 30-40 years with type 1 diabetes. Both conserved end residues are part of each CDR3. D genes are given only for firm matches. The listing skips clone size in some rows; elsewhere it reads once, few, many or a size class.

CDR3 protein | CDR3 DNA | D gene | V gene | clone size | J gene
CASSYGLPTDTQYF | TGTGCCAGCAGTTACGGACTTCCGACAGATACGCAGTATTTT | - | TRBV6-6 | - | TRBJ2-3
CAWSSRHRYTF | TGTGCCTGGAGTAGCCGTCATCGCTACACCTTC | - | TRBV30 | - | TRBJ1-2
CASSPTLQQREAFF | TGTGCCAGCTCACCAACTCTACAGCAGCGTGAAGCTTTCTTT | - | TRBV18 | - | TRBJ1-1
CASSSGGGTDTQYF | TGCGCCAGCAGCTCCGGCGGAGGGACAGATACGCAGTATTTT | - | TRBV5-1 | - | TRBJ2-3
CASQPAGGSYEQYF | TGTGCCAGCCAACCAGCGGGGGGCTCTTACGAGCAGTACTTC | TRBD2 | TRBV2 | many | TRBJ2-7
CASANLYEQYF | TGTGCCAGCGCCAACCTCTACGAGCAGTACTTC | - | TRBV28 | few | TRBJ2-7
CASSFTGADTQYF | TGTGCCAGCAGCTTTACCGGGGCAGATACGCAGTATTTT | - | TRBV7-2 | - | TRBJ2-3
CASSCTGTESSGANVLTF | TGCGCCAGCAGTTGTACCGGGACAGAGAGCTCTGGGGCCAACGTCCTGACTTTC | TRBD1 | TRBV23-1 | - | TRBJ2-6
CAWTGFTDTQYF | TGTGCCTGGACGGGATTCACAGATACGCAGTATTTT | - | TRBV30 | - | TRBJ2-3
CASSWGQSYEQYF | TGTGCCAGCAGCTGGGGACAATCCTACGAGCAGTACTTC | - | TRBV7-2 | few | TRBJ2-7
CASSQMGHEQFF | TGTGCCAGCAGCCAAATGGGGCATGAGCAGTTCTTC | - | TRBV14 | many | TRBJ2-1
CASSLTARRSYEQYF | TGTGCCAGCAGTTTAACGGCGAGACGTTCCTACGAGCAGTACTTC | - | TRBV27 | - | TRBJ2-7
CASSLMGVGTYEQYF | TGTGCCAGCAGCTTGATGGGGGTCGGGACCTACGAGCAGTACTTC | - | TRBV11-2 | - | TRBJ2-7
CASTPGRGQETQYF | TGTGCCAGCACCCCCGGAAGGGGGCAAGAGACCCAGTACTTC | - | TRBV7-2 | - | TRBJ2-5
CASSRQASFNNEQFF | TGTGCCAGCAGCCGACAGGCTAGCTTTAACAATGAGCAGTTCTTC | - | TRBV7-2 | few | TRBJ2-1
CASSLGGQGNYNEQFF | TGTGCCAGCAGCTTAGGGGGACAGGGGAATTACAATGAGCAGTTCTTC | TRBD1 | TRBV7-2 | - | TRBJ2-1
CATTSGVGGYTF | TGTGCCACCACGAGCGGGGTTGGTGGCTACACCTTC | - | TRBV5-6 | - | TRBJ1-2
CASSISRVYTEAFF | TGTGCCAGTAGTATAAGCAGGGTGTACACTGAAGCTTTCTTT | - | TRBV19 | many | TRBJ1-1
CSGGTGEYEQYF | TGCAGCGGCGGGACAGGGGAATACGAGCAGTACTTC | TRBD1 | TRBV29-1 | - | TRBJ2-7
CASSYWTVNEQFF | TGTGCCAGCAGCTACTGGACTGTTAATGAGCAGTTCTTC | - | TRBV5-6 | many | TRBJ2-1
CASSQDRGGGSPLHF | TGCGCCAGCAGCCAAGATAGAGGGGGCGGTTCACCCCTCCACTTT | TRBD1 | TRBV4-3 | - | TRBJ1-6
CASTQGVKEGRGGYTF | TGCGCCAGCACCCAAGGGGTAAAGGAGGGGCGCGGTGGCTACACCTTC | - | TRBV4-3 | - | TRBJ1-2
CASSPRVMNTEAFF | TGTGCCAGCAGCCCCCGGGTCATGAACACTGAAGCTTTCTTT | - | TRBV9 | many | TRBJ1-1
CASSLPGLPQETQYF | TGCGCCAGCAGTCTCCCGGGGCTCCCGCAGGAGACCCAGTACTTC | - | TRBV10-2 | - | TRBJ2-5
CASSSTGGANVLTF | TGTGCCAGCAGCAGTACGGGTGGGGCCAACGTCCTGACTTTC | - | TRBV11-3 | few | TRBJ2-6
CASSLRSDSYDPGNEQFF | TGTGCCAGCAGCTTACGTTCGGATTCGTATGACCCGGGGAATGAGCAGTTCTTC | - | TRBV11-2 | - | TRBJ2-1
CASRAGTSAETQYF | TGTGCCAGCAGGGCCGGGACTAGCGCGGAGACCCAGTACTTC | TRBD2 | TRBV7-2 | many | TRBJ2-5
CASSADRQGGYTF | TGTGCCAGCAGCGCTGATAGGCAGGGGGGCTACACCTTC | - | TRBV9 | few | TRBJ1-2
CASSVEVPGQLQETQYF | TGTGCCAGCAGCGTAGAGGTTCCGGGACAGCTCCAAGAGACCCAGTACTTC | TRBD1 | TRBV9 | few | TRBJ2-5
CATRGGVSTEAFF | TGTGCCACCCGCGGAGGGGTGAGCACTGAAGCTTTCTTT | - | TRBV19 | few | TRBJ1-1
CASSLDRGRGETQYF | TGTGCCAGTAGCTTGGACAGGGGGCGCGGGGAGACCCAGTACTTC | TRBD1 | TRBV7-2 | - | TRBJ2-5
CASSPWTEETQYF | TGTGCCAGCAGCCCTTGGACTGAAGAGACCCAGTACTTC | - | TRBV7-9 | few | TRBJ2-5
CASSLGVPQTEAFF | TGTGCCAGCAGCCTCGGCGTACCCCAAACTGAAGCTTTCTTT | - | TRBV7-2 | - | TRBJ1-1
CASSRAPGRTADTQYF | TGTGCCAGCAGCCGCGCCCCAGGGCGTACAGCAGATACGCAGTATTTT | - | TRBV7-3 | few | TRBJ2-3
CSGSGVTGELFF | TGCAGCGGGTCGGGGGTTACCGGGGAGCTGTTTTTT | - | TRBV29-1 | - | TRBJ2-2
CASRDGQSSYNSPLHF | TGTGCCAGCAGGGACGGACAAAGCTCCTATAATTCACCCCTCCACTTT | - | TRBV2 | few | TRBJ1-6
CASSSEDTQYF | TGTGCCAGCAGCTCAGAGGATACGCAGTATTTT | - | TRBV6-5 | few | TRBJ2-3
CASSSPFRKTEAFF | TGTGCCAGCAGCTCTCCATTTAGGAAAACTGAAGCTTTCTTT | - | TRBV27 | - | TRBJ1-1
CASSRQGEMNTGELFF | TGTGCCAGCAGCCGGCAGGGGGAGATGAACACCGGGGAGCTGTTTTTT | TRBD1 | TRBV4-2 | - | TRBJ2-2
CSVVWQGGVNEQYF | TGCAGCGTTGTGTGGCAGGGAGGGGTGAACGAGCAGTACTTC | TRBD2 | TRBV29-1 | few | TRBJ2-7
CASSLDQGGSTSYNEQFF | TGTGCCAGCAGCTTAGATCAGGGGGGCTCAACCTCCTACAATGAGCAGTTCTTC | - | TRBV11-3 | few | TRBJ2-1
CASRRGAQETQYF | TGTGCCAGCAGGCGAGGGGCCCAAGAGACCCAGTACTTC | - | TRBV25-1 | - | TRBJ2-5
CASSWTGLGTGELFF | TGTGCCAGCAGTTGGACAGGGCTCGGGACCGGGGAGCTGTTTTTT | TRBD1 | TRBV27 | - | TRBJ2-2
CASSLVYQGGDSPLHF | TGTGCCAGCAGCTTGGTATATCAGGGCGGGGATTCACCCCTCCACTTT | - | TRBV5-4 | - | TRBJ1-6
CASRRQVNNEQFF | TGTGCCAGTCGGCGCCAGGTTAACAATGAGCAGTTCTTC | - | TRBV19 | few | TRBJ2-1
CASSPGTSAEETQYF | TGTGCCAGCAGTCCTGGGACTAGCGCCGAAGAGACCCAGTACTTC | TRBD2 | TRBV7-2 | few | TRBJ2-5
CASSLARVSEAFF | TGTGCCAGCAGCTTAGCCAGGGTTTCTGAAGCTTTCTTT | - | TRBV11-1 | - | TRBJ1-1
CASSLALVRGVETQYF | TGTGCCAGCAGCTTAGCTTTAGTTCGGGGGGTTGAGACCCAGTACTTC | TRBD2 | TRBV7-9 | many | TRBJ2-5
CAWSPQGGYTF | TGTGCCTGGAGTCCACAGGGGGGCTACACCTTC | TRBD1 | TRBV30 | few | TRBJ1-2
CASNRGGGASSYEQYF | TGTGCCAGCAATCGGGGCGGAGGGGCAAGCTCCTACGAGCAGTACTTC | - | TRBV28 | - | TRBJ2-7
CASSLVKTVQETQYF | TGTGCCAGCAGCTTAGTAAAAACAGTCCAAGAGACCCAGTACTTC | - | TRBV13 | few | TRBJ2-5
CASSQGQGRVETQYF | TGCGCCAGCAGCCAGGGACAGGGAAGGGTGGAGACCCAGTACTTC | TRBD1 | TRBV4-3 | - | TRBJ2-5
CASSVALGGPAYEQYF | TGTGCCAGCAGCGTAGCTCTCGGGGGGCCAGCCTACGAGCAGTACTTC | - | TRBV9 | - | TRBJ2-7
CASSLGGNQETQYF | TGTGCTAGCAGCTTAGGGGGGAACCAAGAGACCCAGTACTTC | - | TRBV7-7 | few | TRBJ2-5
CASSKAGGSYNEQFF | TGTGCCAGCAGCAAAGCGGGTGGCTCCTACAATGAGCAGTTCTTC | - | TRBV21-1 | few | TRBJ2-1